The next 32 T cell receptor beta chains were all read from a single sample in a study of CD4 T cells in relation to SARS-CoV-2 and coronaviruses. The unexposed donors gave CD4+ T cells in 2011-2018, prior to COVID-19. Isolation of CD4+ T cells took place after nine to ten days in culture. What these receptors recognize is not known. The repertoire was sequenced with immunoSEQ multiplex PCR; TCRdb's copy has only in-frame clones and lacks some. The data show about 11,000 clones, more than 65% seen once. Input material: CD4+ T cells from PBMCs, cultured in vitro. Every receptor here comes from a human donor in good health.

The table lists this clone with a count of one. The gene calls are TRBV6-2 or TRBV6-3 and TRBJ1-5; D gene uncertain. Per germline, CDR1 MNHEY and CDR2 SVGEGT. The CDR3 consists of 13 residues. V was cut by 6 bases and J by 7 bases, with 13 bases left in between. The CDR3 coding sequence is TGTGCCAGCAGCCGTCCGATCCGACAGCCCCAGCATTTT. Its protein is CASSRPIRQPQHF.

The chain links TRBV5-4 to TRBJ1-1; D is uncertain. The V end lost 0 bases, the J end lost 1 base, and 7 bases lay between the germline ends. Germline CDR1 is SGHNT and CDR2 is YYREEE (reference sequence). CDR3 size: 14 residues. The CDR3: CASSLDRANTEAFF. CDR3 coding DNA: TGTGCCAGCAGCTTGGACAGAGCGAACACTGAAGCTTTCTTT.

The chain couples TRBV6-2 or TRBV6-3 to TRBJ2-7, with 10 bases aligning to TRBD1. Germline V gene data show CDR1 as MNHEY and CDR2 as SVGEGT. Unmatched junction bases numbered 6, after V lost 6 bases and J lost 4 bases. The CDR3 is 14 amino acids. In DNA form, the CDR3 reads TGTGCCAGCAGCCCCGGACAGGGGGTGTACGAGCAGTACTTC. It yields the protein CASSPGQGVYEQYF.

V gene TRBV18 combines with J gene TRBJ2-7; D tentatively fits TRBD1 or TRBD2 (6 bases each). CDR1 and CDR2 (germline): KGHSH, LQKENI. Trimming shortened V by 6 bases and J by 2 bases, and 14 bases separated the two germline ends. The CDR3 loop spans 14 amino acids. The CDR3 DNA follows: TGTGCCAGCTCGCGGGACACCGGCGCCTACGAGCAGTACTTC. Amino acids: CASSRDTGAYEQYF.

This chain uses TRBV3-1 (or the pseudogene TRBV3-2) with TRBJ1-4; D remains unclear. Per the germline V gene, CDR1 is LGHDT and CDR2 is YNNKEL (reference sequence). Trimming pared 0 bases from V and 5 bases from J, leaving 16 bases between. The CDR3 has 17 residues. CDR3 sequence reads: CASSQDFRGAGNEKLFF. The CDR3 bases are TGTGCCAGCAGCCAAGACTTTCGTGGAGCCGGGAATGAAAAACTGTTTTTT.

The CDR3 DNA sequence: TGCAGTTTACAGCTGAACACTGAAGCTTTCTTT. It yields the protein CSLQLNTEAFF. V usage is TRBV20-1 and J usage is TRBJ1-1; D is unclear. Per germline, CDR1 DFQATT and CDR2 SNEGSKA (reference sequence). The V and J ends lost 8 bases and 0 bases respectively, with 7 bases between them. This CDR3 spans 11 amino acids.

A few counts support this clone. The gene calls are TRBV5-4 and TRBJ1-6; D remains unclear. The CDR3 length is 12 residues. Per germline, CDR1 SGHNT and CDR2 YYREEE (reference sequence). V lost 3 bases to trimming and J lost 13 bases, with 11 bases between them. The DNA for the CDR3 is TGTGCCAGCAGCTACCTCCTGTCCCCCCTCCACTTT. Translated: CASSYLLSPLHF.

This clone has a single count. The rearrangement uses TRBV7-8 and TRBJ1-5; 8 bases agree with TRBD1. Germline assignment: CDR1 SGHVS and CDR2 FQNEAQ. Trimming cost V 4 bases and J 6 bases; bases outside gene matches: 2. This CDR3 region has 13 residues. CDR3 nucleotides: TGTGCCAGCAGCTCGGACAGGGCTCAGCCCCAGCATTTT. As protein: CASSSDRAQPQHF.

The CDR3: CASSIKGAQGTEAFF. CDR3 sequence (DNA): TGTGCCAGTAGTATTAAGGGGGCGCAAGGCACTGAAGCTTTCTTT. The rearrangement links TRBV19 to TRBJ1-1; 7 nucleotides match TRBD1. There are 15 residues in the CDR3. Germline CDR1 is LNHDA and CDR2 is SQIVND (reference sequence). V trimming: 3 bases; J trimming: 4 bases; junction bases outside the gene matches: 8.

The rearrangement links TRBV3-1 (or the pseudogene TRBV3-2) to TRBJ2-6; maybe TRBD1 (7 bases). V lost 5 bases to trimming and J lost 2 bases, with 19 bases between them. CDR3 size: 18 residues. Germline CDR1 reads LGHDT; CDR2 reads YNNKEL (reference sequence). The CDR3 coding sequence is TGTGCCAGCAGCATCCCTCAGGGGGGTTCAACTGGGGCCAACGTCCTGACTTTC. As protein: CASSIPQGGSTGANVLTF.

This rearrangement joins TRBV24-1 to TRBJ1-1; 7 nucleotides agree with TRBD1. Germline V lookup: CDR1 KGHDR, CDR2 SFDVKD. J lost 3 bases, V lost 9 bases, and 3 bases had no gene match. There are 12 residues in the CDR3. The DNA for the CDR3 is TGTGCCACCGCAACAGGGGACACTGAAGCTTTCTTT. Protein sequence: CATATGDTEAFF.

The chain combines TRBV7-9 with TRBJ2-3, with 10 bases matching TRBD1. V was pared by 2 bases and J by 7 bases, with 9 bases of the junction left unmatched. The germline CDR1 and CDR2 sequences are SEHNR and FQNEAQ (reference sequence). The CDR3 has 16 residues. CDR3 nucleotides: TGTGCCAGCAGCTTATCTTTGACAGGGGGCTTTAATACGCAGTATTTT. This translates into CASSLSLTGGFNTQYF.

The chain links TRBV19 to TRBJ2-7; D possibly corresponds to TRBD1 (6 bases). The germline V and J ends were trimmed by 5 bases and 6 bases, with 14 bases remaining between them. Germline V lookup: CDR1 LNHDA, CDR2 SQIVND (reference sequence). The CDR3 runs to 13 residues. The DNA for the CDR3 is TGTGCCAGTAGTGGACGACAGGTCCTCGAGCAGTACTTC. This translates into CASSGRQVLEQYF.

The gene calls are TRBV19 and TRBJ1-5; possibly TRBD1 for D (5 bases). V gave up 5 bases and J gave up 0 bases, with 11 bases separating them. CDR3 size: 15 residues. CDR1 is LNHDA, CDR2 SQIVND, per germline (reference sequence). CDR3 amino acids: CASSPTEHSNQPQHF. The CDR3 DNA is TGTGCCAGTAGTCCGACAGAGCATAGCAATCAGCCCCAGCATTTT.

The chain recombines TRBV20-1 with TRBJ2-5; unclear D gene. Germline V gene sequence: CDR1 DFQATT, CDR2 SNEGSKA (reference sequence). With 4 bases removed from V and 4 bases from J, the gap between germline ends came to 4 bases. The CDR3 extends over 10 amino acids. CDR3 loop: CSAISETQYF. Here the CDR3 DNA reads TGCAGTGCTATATCAGAGACCCAGTACTTC.

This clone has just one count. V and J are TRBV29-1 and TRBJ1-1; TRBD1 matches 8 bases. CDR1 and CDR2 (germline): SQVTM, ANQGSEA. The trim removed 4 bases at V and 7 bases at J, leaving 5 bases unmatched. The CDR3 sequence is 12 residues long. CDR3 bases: TGCAGCGTTGTCACAGGGGGTGGTGAAGCTTTCTTT. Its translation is CSVVTGGGEAFF.

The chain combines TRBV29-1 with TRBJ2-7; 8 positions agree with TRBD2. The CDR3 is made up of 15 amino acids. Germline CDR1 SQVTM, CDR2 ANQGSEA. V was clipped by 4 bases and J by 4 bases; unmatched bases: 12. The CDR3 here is CSVAGATSEPYEQYF. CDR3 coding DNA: TGCAGCGTTGCGGGTGCGACTAGCGAGCCTTACGAGCAGTACTTC.

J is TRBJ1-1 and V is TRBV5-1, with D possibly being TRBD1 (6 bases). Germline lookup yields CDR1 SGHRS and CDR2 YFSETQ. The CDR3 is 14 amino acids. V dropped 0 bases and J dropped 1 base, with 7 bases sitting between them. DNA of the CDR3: TGCGCCAGCAGCTTGGGGACAGCGAACACTGAAGCTTTCTTT. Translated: CASSLGTANTEAFF.

The CDR3 DNA is TGTGCCAGCAGCTTATCCGGACAGGGCCTGTACTTC. This codes for CASSLSGQGLYF. This chain joins TRBV7-2 and TRBJ2-7; TRBD1 matches 8 bases. Germline lookup yields CDR1 SGHTA and CDR2 FQGNSA. CDR3 length equals 12 residues. Germline trimming cut 2 bases from V and 12 bases from J; bases unmatched to any gene: 6.

In nucleotides, the CDR3 is TGCAGCGTTCGGGACAGTAGCGAGCAGTACTTC. Protein sequence: CSVRDSSEQYF. The chain combines TRBV29-1 with TRBJ2-7; 7 bases agree with TRBD1. V was pared by 5 bases and J by 6 bases, with 4 bases of the junction left unmatched. Per germline, CDR1 SQVTM and CDR2 ANQGSEA. This CDR3 is built from 11 residues.

CDR3 DNA: TGTGCCAGCAGCCCAAGATCTTCGGGGTCAGGAGGTGGGACCCAGTACTTC. Its translation: CASSPRSSGSGGGTQYF. This rearrangement joins TRBV7-2 to TRBJ2-5; tentative D call: TRBD2 (5 bases). Germline assignment: CDR1 SGHTA and CDR2 FQGNSA. The ends were cut back, 5 bases at V and 7 bases at J, with 26 bases in the middle. The CDR3 consists of 17 residues. Together with reference TRBV7-2 and TRBJ2-5, the CDR3 gives the full variable domain: GAGVSQSPSNKVTEKGKDVELRCDPISGHTALYWYRQSLGQGLEFLIYFQGNSAPDKSGLPSDRFSAERTGGSVSTLTIQRTQQEDSAVYLCASSPRSSGSGGGTQYFGPGTRLLVL.

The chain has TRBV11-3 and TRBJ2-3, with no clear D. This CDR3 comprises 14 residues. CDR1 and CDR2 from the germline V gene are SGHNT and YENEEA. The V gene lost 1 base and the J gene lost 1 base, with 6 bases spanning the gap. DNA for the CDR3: TGTGCCAGCAGCTTAGGACTGGGCACAGATACGCAGTATTTT. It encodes CASSLGLGTDTQYF. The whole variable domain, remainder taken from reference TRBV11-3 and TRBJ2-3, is EAGVVQSPRYKIIEKKQPVAFWCNPISGHNTLYWYLQNLGQGPELLIRYENEEAVDDSQLPKDRFSAERLKGVDSTLKIQPAELGDSAVYLCASSLGLGTDTQYFGPGTRLTVL.

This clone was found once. CDR3 loop: CASSHRQGMGNTIYF. The CDR3 DNA follows: TGTGCCAGCAGCCACCGACAGGGAATGGGAAACACCATATATTTT. This chain connects TRBV14 to TRBJ1-3; 7 bases agree with TRBD1. After removal of 3 bases from V and 4 bases from J, the junction contained 6 bases not matched to a gene. CDR3 size: 15 residues. Looked up from germline, CDR1 is SGHDN and CDR2 is FVKESK.

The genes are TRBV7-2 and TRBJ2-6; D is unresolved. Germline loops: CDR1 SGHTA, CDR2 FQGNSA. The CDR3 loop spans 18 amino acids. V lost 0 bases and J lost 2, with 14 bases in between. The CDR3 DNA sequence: TGTGCCAGCAGCTTAGCGGTCTTCAGGTCGGCTGGGGCCAACGTCCTGACTTTC. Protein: CASSLAVFRSAGANVLTF.

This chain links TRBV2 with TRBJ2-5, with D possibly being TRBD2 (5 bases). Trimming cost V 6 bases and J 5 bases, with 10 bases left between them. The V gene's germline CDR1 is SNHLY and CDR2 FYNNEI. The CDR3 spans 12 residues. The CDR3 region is CASSRDEETQYF. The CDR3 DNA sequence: TGTGCCAGCAGCCGGGATGAGGAGACCCAGTACTTC. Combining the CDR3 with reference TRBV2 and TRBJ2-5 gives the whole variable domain EPEVTQTPSHQVTQMGQEVILRCVPISNHLYFYWYRQILGQKVEFLVSFYNNEISEKSEIFDDQFSVERPDGSNFTLKIRSTKLEDSAMYFCASSRDEETQYFGPGTRLLVL.

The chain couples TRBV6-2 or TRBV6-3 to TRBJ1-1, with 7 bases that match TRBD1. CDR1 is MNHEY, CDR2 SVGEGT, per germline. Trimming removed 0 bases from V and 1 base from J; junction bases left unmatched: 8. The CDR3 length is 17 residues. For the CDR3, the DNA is TGTGCCAGCAGTTACTCGACCAGTCCAGGGGGGAACACTGAAGCTTTCTTT. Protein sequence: CASSYSTSPGGNTEAFF.

The CDR3 protein is CASSLTGGEQYF. The CDR3 DNA follows: TGTGCCAGCAGCCTGACAGGGGGCGAGCAGTACTTC. The chain employs TRBV12-3 or TRBV12-4 and TRBJ2-7, with 9 nucleotides matching TRBD1. Trimming took 6 bases from V and 6 from J; bases not matched to a gene: 3. CDR3 length equals 12 residues.

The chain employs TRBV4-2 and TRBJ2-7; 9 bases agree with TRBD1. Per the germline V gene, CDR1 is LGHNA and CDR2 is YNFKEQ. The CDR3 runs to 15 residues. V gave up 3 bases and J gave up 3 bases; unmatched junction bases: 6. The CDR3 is CASSQPGQGDYEQYF. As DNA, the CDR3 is TGTGCCAGCAGCCAGCCGGGACAGGGAGACTACGAGCAGTACTTC.

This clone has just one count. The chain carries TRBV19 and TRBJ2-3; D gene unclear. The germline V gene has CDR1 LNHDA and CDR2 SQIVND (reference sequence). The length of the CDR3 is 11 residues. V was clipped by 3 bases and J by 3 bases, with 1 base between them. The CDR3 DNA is TGTGCCAGTAGTATGACAGATACGCAGTATTTT. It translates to CASSMTDTQYF.

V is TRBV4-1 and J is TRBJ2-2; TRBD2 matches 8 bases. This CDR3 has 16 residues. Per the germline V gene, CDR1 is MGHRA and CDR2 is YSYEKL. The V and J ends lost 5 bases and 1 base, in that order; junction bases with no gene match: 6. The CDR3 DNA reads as TGCGCCAGCAGCTCCCTCGGGAGGGGGAACACCGGGGAGCTGTTTTTT. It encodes CASSSLGRGNTGELFF.

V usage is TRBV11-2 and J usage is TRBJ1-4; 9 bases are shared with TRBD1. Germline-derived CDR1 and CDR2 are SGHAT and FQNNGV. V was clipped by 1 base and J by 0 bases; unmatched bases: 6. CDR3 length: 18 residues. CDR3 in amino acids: CASSLGPTGGATNEKLFF. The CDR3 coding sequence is TGTGCCAGCAGCTTAGGCCCGACAGGGGGAGCAACTAATGAAAAACTGTTTTTT.

CDR3 region: CASSLVGYTDTQYF. CDR3 bases: TGTGCCAGCAGCTTAGTCGGCTACACAGATACGCAGTATTTT. This chain links TRBV7-2 with TRBJ2-3; D is ambiguous. V lost 1 base and J 2 bases, leaving 7 bases between the germline ends. Per germline, CDR1 SGHTA and CDR2 FQGNSA. This CDR3 is built from 14 residues.